Sequencing of this T cell receptor beta chain was carried out in a study of cytomegalovirus exposure and HLA in healthy donors. A multiplex PCR was run with 60 Vbeta primers and 13 Jbeta primers. TCRdb's copy holds only in-frame clones and misses some; the assay was immunoSEQ multiplex PCR. This sample has 80,000 to 130,000 clones, with about 79% found just once. The sequence came from a woman aged 18-35 years in good health and CMV-seronegative. The material sequenced was PBMCs.

The CDR3 DNA reads as TGTGCCAGCAGTGAATGGAGCGGTAAGAACGTCCTGACTTTC. It specifies CASSEWSGKNVLTF. The chain uses TRBV6-1 and TRBJ2-6, with D possibly TRBD2 on 5 matching bases. Germline assignment: CDR1 MNHNS and CDR2 SASEGT. V was clipped by 2 bases and J by 10 bases, with 12 bases between them. CDR3 length: 14 amino acids.